This entry describes one T cell receptor beta chain. The data were taken from a study of blood T cell repertoires in COVID-19. The overall study: Sources were T cells, B-cell-depleted T cells, or PBMCs; the material itself was cDNA or gDNA.

The assay was immunoSEQ multiplex PCR, and TCRdb's table has in-frame clones only and misses some. The repertoire includes some 490,000 clones, approximately 86% of them detected once, and more than 7.5% sits in the top ten. With V trimmed by 3 bases and J by 0 bases, 2 bases remained unmatched. CDR3 size: 14 residues. The germline V gene encodes CDR1 DFQATT and CDR2 SNEGSKA (reference sequence). The sequenced material came from PBMCs or T cells enriched from blood (not recorded which). This clonotype was sampled from a woman between 55 and 75 years old who had recovered from COVID-19. The chain uses TRBV20-1 and TRBJ2-1, with 7 positions matching TRBD1. For the CDR3, the DNA is TGCAGTGCTAGTCACAGGGGCTCCTACAATGAGCAGTTCTTC. The encoded protein is CSASHRGSYNEQFF.